This T cell receptor beta chain was retrieved from a study of identical twins listed by TCRdb under 2016. Regarding the complete study: To test whether fetal clonotypes persist, the study used deep sequencing on TCR alpha and beta repertoires from monozygotic twins, unrelated adults of various ages, and cord blood. To rule out contamination, the twin experiments were replicated at different times with different library preparation protocols.

Remarks on this clonotype: Its antigen is currently not known. Base qualities were left out, and no much larger clone turns up one base away.

Every donor in the study was a healthy Caucasian. Libraries were made using 5' RACE. Sequencing instrument: Illumina HiSeq 2000. Template switching added a universal primer binding site, and the final cDNA carried a unique molecular identifier that allowed TCR cDNA molecules to be counted accurately. Specific primers in the conserved constant-segment region were used to synthesize first-strand cDNA for TCR alpha and beta chains. To control for contamination, each cDNA library was double barcoded with a SMART-Mk sample barcode plus Illumina barcodes. Two successive PCR steps introduced TruSeq adapter sequences along with Illumina sample barcodes. The Illumina HiSeq platform was used with custom primers to sequence TCR alpha and beta cDNA libraries. In the source study's methods: MiGEC processed the raw reads to extract unique molecular identifiers, while MiXCR was used to determine the CDR3 positions. For each individual, recombination models were inferred using an EM algorithm with the repgenHMM and IGoR tools. Shared clonotypes were analyzed with the tcR package in R, and sharing was normalized by the product of cloneset sizes. To study raw recombination free of thymic and clonal selection effects, out-of-frame nonproductive sequences were analyzed. TCRdb reanalyzed the raw reads on its own, using fastp at Q25 for trimming and MiXCR for clone calling, and kept in-frame beta chains. When rows share a CDR3 protein, they turn into one entry using the most common DNA and genes. TCRdb, not the authors, supplied the V and J calls. The table for this sample lists 1.5 million to 2 million distinct CDR3 sequences; roughly a third of them were counted only once. About 0.27% of the sample goes to the ten largest clones.

What the study reported, not specific to this receptor: Abundant cord blood beta clonotypes had fewer insertions, young adult naive repertoires showed a similar but weaker trend, and memory repertoires showed no such trend. In monozygotic twins, out-of-frame TCR alpha sharing was systematically underestimated by recombination models, although the models agreed with sharing between unrelated individuals. Compared with coincidental sharing between unrelated individuals, out-of-frame TCR alpha sequences shared between twins had an excess of sequences with low generation probability. Because the same donors could not be followed over many years, conclusions were based on cross-sectional statistical analysis. Invariant T cells such as MAIT and iNKT could partly confound zero-insertion analyses, though diverse VJ usage argued against this for most clonotypes. A weaker excess of twin sharing was found in beta out-of-frame sequences because the signal-to-noise ratio was lowered by fewer shared sequences.

From the cysteine through the phenylalanine, the CDR3 covers 13 amino acids. The read is trimmed to its CDR3 DNA, 39 bases read in frame from base 1. At the junction V is shortened by 5 bases and J by 6 bases, with 13 bases in between. CDR1 and CDR2 are read off the germline V gene (reference sequence) as SEHNR and FQNEAQ. The receptor chain draws on TRBV7-9 and TRBJ1-2, with an unclear D gene assignment. This TCR was recovered from a newborn girl in good health. Sequenced: cord blood. The sequenced DNA is TGTGCCAGCAGCGCGACCCAGCAGGATGGCTACACCTTC. It translates to CASSATQQDGYTF.